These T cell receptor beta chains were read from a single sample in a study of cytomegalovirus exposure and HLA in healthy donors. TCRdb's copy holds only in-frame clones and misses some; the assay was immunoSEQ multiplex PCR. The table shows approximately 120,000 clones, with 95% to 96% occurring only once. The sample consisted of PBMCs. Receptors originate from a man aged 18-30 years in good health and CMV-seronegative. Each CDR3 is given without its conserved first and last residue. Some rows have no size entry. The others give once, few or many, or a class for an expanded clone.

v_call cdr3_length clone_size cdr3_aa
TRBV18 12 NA ASSPGLDKGGQY
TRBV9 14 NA ASSGSGREGRNEQF
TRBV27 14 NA ASTLGTSPSTGELF
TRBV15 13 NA ATSRINPGDNEQF
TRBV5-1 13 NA ASSLAAEAGNTIY
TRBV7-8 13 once ASSLRTANTGELF
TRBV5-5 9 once ASQGSYGYT
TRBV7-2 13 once ASSLRTDLNTEAF
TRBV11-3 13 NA ASSSKRGGQETQY
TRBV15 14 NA ATSTDFGSNTGELF
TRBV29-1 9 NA SVLRDTEQF
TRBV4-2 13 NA ASSPPGQRNYGYT
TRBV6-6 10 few ASSLDNQPQH
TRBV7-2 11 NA ASRRGGVETQY
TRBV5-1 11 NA ASSPSPNQPQH
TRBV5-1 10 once ASSLLGNEQF
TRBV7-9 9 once ASSFGNTIY
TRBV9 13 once ASSVGGGGGNEQF
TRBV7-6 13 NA ASSLAGGDSYEQY
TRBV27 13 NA ASSSVGDTIHEQY
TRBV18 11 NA ASSTDRGYKQY
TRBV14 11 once ASSWALNTEAF
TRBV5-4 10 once ASSLVNNEQF
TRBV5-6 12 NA ASSLKDLGEKLF
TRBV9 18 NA ASSNNRGRTGATAYNEQF
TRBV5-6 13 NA ASRRTTVSGNTIY
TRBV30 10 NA AWTRGGEQAF
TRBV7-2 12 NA ASNLNPGDGTQY
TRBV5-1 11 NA ASSLDGSNTIY
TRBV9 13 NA ASSVGPGAEYGYT
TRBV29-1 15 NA SVVLLTSGRAGNEQF
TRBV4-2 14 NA ASSQEASGSTGAQY
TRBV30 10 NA AWSRDRYEQY
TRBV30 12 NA AWSGGTTRPGQF
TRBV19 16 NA ATSGGVAAPRSYNEQF
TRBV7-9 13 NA ASSSSGGGYNEQF
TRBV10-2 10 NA ASSGPAGELF
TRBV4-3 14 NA ASSQIAGEVDNEQF
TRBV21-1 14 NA ASSKGGRTGANVLT
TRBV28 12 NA ASSLSLQPHIQY
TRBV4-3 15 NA ASSQAQLGEGDTEAF
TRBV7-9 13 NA ASSFGGTSTDTQY
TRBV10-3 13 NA AISAQGDWYNEQF
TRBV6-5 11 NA ASSTGEGNIQY
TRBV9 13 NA ASSGNRVSQETQY
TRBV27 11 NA ASSRSLYNEQF
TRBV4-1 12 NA ASSQDDYRGVQY
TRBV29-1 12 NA SVELPLKYNEQF
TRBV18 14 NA ASTSISGGAKDEAF
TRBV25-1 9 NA ASSADSQRY
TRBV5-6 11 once ASSLGRGETQY
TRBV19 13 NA ASSTPRELNEKLF
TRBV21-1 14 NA ASSNRIDRANQPQH
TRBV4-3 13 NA ASSQARQLNQPQH
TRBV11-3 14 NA ASSLAGTSPLGEQF
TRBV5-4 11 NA ASSSRSDYGYT
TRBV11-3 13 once ASSFLGQANTEAF
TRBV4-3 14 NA ASSQDAAGGAYEQY